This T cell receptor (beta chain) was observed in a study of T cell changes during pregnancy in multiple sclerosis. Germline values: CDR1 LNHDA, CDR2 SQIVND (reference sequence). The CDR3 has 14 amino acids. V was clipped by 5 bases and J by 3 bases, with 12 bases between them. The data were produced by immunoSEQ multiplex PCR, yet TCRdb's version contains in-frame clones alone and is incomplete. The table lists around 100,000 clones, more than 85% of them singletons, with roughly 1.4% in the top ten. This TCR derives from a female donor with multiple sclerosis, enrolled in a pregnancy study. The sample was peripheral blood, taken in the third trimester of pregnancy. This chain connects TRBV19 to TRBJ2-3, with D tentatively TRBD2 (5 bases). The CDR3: CASSDARRTDTQYF. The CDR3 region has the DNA TGTGCCAGTAGTGACGCCAGGAGGACAGATACGCAGTATTTT.